Each of the 23 T cell receptor beta chains below was sequenced from the same sample in a study of cytomegalovirus exposure and HLA in healthy donors. PCR amplification relied on 60 Vbeta primers (plus 13 Jbeta primers). Profiled with immunoSEQ multiplex PCR; TCRdb holds only in-frame clones, not every one. Among tens of thousands of clones listed, about three quarters were seen once. Sequencing was performed on PBMCs. The receptors originated from a man under 40 in good health and CMV-seropositive.

J is TRBJ2-2 and V is TRBV4-2; 8 positions agree with TRBD2. This CDR3 is 18 amino acids long. Germline V lookup: CDR1 LGHNA, CDR2 YNFKEQ. The junction had 6 bases not matched to a gene; V was cut back by 0 bases and J by 0 bases. CDR3 amino acids: CASSQDSTSGTNTGELFF. The DNA for the CDR3 is TGTGCCAGCAGCCAAGACTCAACTAGCGGTACGAACACCGGGGAGCTGTTTTTT.

CDR3 DNA sequence: TGTGCCACCGTACTGGGGGCCGGGGTAGATACGCAGTATTTT. Its translation: CATVLGAGVDTQYF. The rearrangement links TRBV6-1 to TRBJ2-3; possible D gene TRBD1, 6 bases. Germline lookup yields CDR1 MNHNS and CDR2 SASEGT. The V end lost 10 bases, the J end lost 5 bases, and 19 bases lay between the germline ends. This CDR3 spans 14 amino acids.

The rearrangement links TRBV6-1 to TRBJ1-5; 7 bases agree with TRBD1. J lost 0 bases, V lost 6 bases, and 5 bases had no gene match. The CDR3 runs 15 residues. Germline CDR1 and CDR2: MNHNS and SASEGT. CDR3 sequence: CASREQGNSNQPQHF. The CDR3 DNA reads as TGTGCCAGCAGAGAACAGGGGAATAGCAATCAGCCCCAGCATTTT.

The chain recombines TRBV19 with TRBJ1-5; 7 bases align to TRBD1. V lost 7 bases, J lost 5 bases, and 14 bases stayed unmatched. The CDR3 contains 16 residues. CDR1 is LNHDA and CDR2 is SQIVND in the germline V gene (reference sequence). For the CDR3, the DNA is TGTGCCAGTATCCCGGCCCATCGACAGGGCGATCAGCCCCAGCATTTT. Protein product: CASIPAHRQGDQPQHF.

In nucleotides, the CDR3 is TGTGCCAGCAGCTTAGGCAAGGGGATCGGCTCCTACAATGAGCAGTTCTTC. Amino acids: CASSLGKGIGSYNEQFF. V usage is TRBV11-3 and J usage is TRBJ2-1, with a tentative D call TRBD1 (5 bases). The V end was cut by 1 base, the J end by 0 bases, with 13 bases between. Germline loops: CDR1 SGHNT, CDR2 YENEEA. This CDR3 is built from 17 residues.

The chain employs TRBV2 and TRBJ2-5, with D possibly being TRBD1 (5 bases). Germline V gives CDR1 SNHLY, CDR2 FYNNEI. V was cut by 2 bases and J by 4 bases, with 14 bases left in between. This CDR3 contains 15 residues. The CDR3 reads CASSESRVSSETQYF. CDR3 sequence (DNA): TGTGCCAGCAGTGAAAGCAGGGTCTCATCAGAGACCCAGTACTTC.

The chain joins TRBV11-2 to TRBJ2-2, with D hard to call. Germline V CDR1 and CDR2: SGHAT, FQNNGV. Trimming took off 4 bases at V and 7 bases at J, with 13 bases between the two ends. The CDR3 is 14 amino acids. CDR3 nucleotide sequence: TGTGCCAGCAGCTACCAACCCTTAGACGGGGAGCTGTTTTTT. It encodes CASSYQPLDGELFF.

The chain couples TRBV14 to TRBJ2-4, with 12 nucleotides matching TRBD2. Germline-derived CDR1 and CDR2 are SGHDN and FVKESK. The CDR3 extends over 18 amino acids. The V gene end was trimmed by 1 base and the J gene end by 2 bases; junction bases not matched to a gene: 6. The CDR3 loop reads CASSQGPSGRETKNIQYF. CDR3 coding DNA: TGTGCCAGCAGCCAAGGGCCTAGCGGGAGGGAAACCAAAAACATTCAGTACTTC. Full variable domain (outside the CDR3, taken from reference TRBV14 and TRBJ2-4): EAGVTQFPSHSVIEKGQTVTLRCDPISGHDNLYWYRRVMGKEIKFLLHFVKESKQDESGMPNNRFLAERTGGTYSTLKVQPAELEDSGVYFCASSQGPSGRETKNIQYFGAGTRLSVL.

The rearrangement links TRBV27 to TRBJ1-2; 8 positions match TRBD1. Germline V gene sequence: CDR1 MNHEY, CDR2 SMNVEV (reference sequence). V gave up 6 bases and J gave up 3 bases; unmatched junction bases: 15. CDR3 size: 17 residues. The CDR3 DNA follows: TGTGCCAGCAGGAACCCAGGGGGCAACAGTCTGGACTATGGCTACACCTTC. Translation: CASRNPGGNSLDYGYTF.

V is TRBV7-3 and J is TRBJ2-7; D perhaps matches TRBD1 (7 bases). The CDR3 sequence is 15 residues long. Deletions cut 5 bases from V and 2 bases from J, with 16 bases between. Germline values: CDR1 SGHTA, CDR2 FQGTGA. The CDR3, as DNA: TGTGCCAGCAGCCCCCAGGGGGGAGGCGCCTACGAGCAGTACTTC. Its translation is CASSPQGGGAYEQYF.

V gene TRBV7-9 combines with J gene TRBJ2-1; TRBD1 aligns across 7 bases. Germline V lookup: CDR1 SEHNR, CDR2 FQNEAQ (reference sequence). This CDR3 spans 13 amino acids. V trimming: 4 bases; J trimming: 6 bases; junction bases outside the gene matches: 3. The CDR3 DNA reads TGTGCCAGCAGCTCCTCAGGGGGCAATGAGCAGTTCTTC. It encodes CASSSSGGNEQFF.

The chain joins TRBV28 to TRBJ1-2, with D unresolved. Trimming took 5 bases from V and 10 from J, leaving 14 bases between them. The CDR3 is 12 residues long. Germline values: CDR1 MDHEN, CDR2 SYDVKM. CDR3 DNA: TGTGCCAGCAGTCTGCCTTTGGGCCTCTACACCTTC. It translates to CASSLPLGLYTF.

The chain carries TRBV5-3 and TRBJ1-6, with D tentatively TRBD1 (6 bases). TRBV5-3 is labeled an ORF, and its function is uncertain. Trimming cost V 2 bases and J 7 bases, with 19 bases left between them. This CDR3 is built from 17 residues. In DNA, the CDR3 is TGTGCCAGAAGCTTTGACAGGTCGCGGGCCTTCAATTCACCCCTCCACTTT. Translated: CARSFDRSRAFNSPLHF.

The chain is built from TRBV27 and TRBJ2-3; D may be TRBD2 (6 bases). The germline CDR1 and CDR2 sequences are MNHEY and SMNVEV (reference sequence). The CDR3 length is 15 residues. Trimming cost V 4 bases and J 4 bases, with 15 bases left between them. CDR3 residues: CASSSTSEWADTQYF. CDR3 nucleotides: TGTGCCAGCAGTTCGACTAGTGAATGGGCAGATACGCAGTATTTT.

The J gene is TRBJ2-3, the V gene TRBV15, with TRBD1 matching over 8 bases. V shed 0 bases and J 14 bases; nucleotides not matched to a gene: 7. Germline CDR1 is LNHNV and CDR2 is YYDKDF (reference sequence). The length of the CDR3 is 13 residues. The CDR3 bases are TGTGCCACCAGCAGAGAGTCGACAGGGGAGAGGTATTTT. It specifies CATSRESTGERYF.

CDR3 region: CASSAPGLAGLKEQFF. The CDR3 DNA is TGCGCCAGCAGCGCTCCGGGACTAGCGGGACTTAAGGAGCAGTTCTTC. The chain is built from TRBV5-1 and TRBJ2-1, with 13 bases aligning to TRBD2. Germline values: CDR1 SGHRS, CDR2 YFSETQ. The CDR3 is made up of 16 amino acids. V gave up 4 bases and J gave up 10 bases; unmatched junction bases: 11.

In DNA, the CDR3 is TGTGCCAGCTCACCCCGGACAGGGAACACTGAAGCTTTCTTT. Translating it yields CASSPRTGNTEAFF. The chain is built from TRBV18 and TRBJ1-1; TRBD1 matches 7 bases. The CDR3 is 14 residues long. Trimming cost V 3 bases and J 1 base; bases outside gene matches: 2. Germline V gives CDR1 KGHSH, CDR2 LQKENI.

This clone appeared a single time. V usage is TRBV5-1 and J usage is TRBJ1-1, with 7 bases that match TRBD1. Germline V gene sequence: CDR1 SGHRS, CDR2 YFSETQ. The trim removed 7 bases at V and 0 bases at J, leaving 9 bases unmatched. CDR3 size: 15 residues. The CDR3 nucleotides are TGCGCCAGCCGAGGGGGCGGCGGGATGAACACTGAAGCTTTCTTT. It yields the protein CASRGGGGMNTEAFF.

There are many counts of this clone. The chain employs TRBV28 and TRBJ2-4; 8 positions match TRBD1. The CDR3 has 13 amino acids. Germline CDR1 MDHEN, CDR2 SYDVKM. V dropped 6 bases and J dropped 8; count of bases not matched to a gene: 6. Written as DNA, the CDR3 is TGTGCCAGCAGCCCCCAGGGGGCCTACATTCAGTACTTC. Encoded protein: CASSPQGAYIQYF.

The V gene is TRBV25-1, the J gene TRBJ2-1, with D possibly being TRBD2 (5 bases). Germline CDR1 and CDR2: MGHDK and SYGVNS. The CDR3 is 14 amino acids. V gave up 4 bases and J gave up 5 bases, with 12 bases separating them. DNA for the CDR3: TGTGCCAGCAGTGTGCCGGGAAGACACAATGAGCAGTTCTTC. This encodes CASSVPGRHNEQFF.

The chain carries TRBV10-3 and TRBJ2-7; weak D call: TRBD2 (6 bases). V lost 6 bases and J 4 bases, leaving 7 bases between the germline ends. The CDR3 consists of 11 residues. Germline V CDR1 and CDR2: ENHRY, SYGVKD. The CDR3 here is CAISGSYEQYF. As DNA, the CDR3 is TGTGCCATCAGCGGGAGTTACGAGCAGTACTTC.

This clone was recorded once. V usage is TRBV6-5 and J usage is TRBJ1-5; tentatively, D is TRBD1 (6 bases). The V gene lost 6 bases and the J gene lost 4 bases, with 13 bases spanning the gap. The CDR3 is 14 residues long. Germline assignment: CDR1 MNHEY and CDR2 SVGAGI. CDR3 residues: CASSRGQQNQPQHF. In DNA form, the CDR3 reads TGTGCCAGCAGCCGCGGACAGCAGAATCAGCCCCAGCATTTT.

Only one count was recorded for this clone. The chain joins TRBV6-5 to TRBJ1-5; no firm D call. The length of the CDR3 is 15 residues. The germline CDR1 and CDR2 sequences are MNHEY and SVGAGI. Trimming stripped 5 bases from V and 2 bases from J, with 13 bases between. CDR3 nucleotides: TGTGCCAGCAGTCCCTTGGATGGGCGCAATCAGCCCCAGCATTTT. It encodes CASSPLDGRNQPQHF.